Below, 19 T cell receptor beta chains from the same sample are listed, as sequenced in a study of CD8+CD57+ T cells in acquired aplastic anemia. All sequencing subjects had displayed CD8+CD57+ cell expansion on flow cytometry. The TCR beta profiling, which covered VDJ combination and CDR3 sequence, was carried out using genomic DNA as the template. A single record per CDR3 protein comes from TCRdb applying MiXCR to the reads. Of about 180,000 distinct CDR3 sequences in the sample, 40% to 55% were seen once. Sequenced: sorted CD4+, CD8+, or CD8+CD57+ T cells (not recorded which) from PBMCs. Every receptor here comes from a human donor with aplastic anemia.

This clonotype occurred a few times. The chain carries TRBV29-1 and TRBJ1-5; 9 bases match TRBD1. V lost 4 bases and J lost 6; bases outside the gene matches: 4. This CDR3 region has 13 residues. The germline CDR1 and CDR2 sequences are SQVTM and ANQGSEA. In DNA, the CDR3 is TGCAGCGTTGGACAGGGGGAAGGTCAGCCCCAGCATTTT. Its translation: CSVGQGEGQPQHF.

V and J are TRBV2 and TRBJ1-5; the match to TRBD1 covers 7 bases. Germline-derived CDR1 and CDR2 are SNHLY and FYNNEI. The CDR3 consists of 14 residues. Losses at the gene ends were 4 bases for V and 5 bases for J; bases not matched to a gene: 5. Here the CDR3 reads CASSGSRGDQPQHF. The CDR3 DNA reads TGTGCCAGCAGTGGGAGCAGGGGGGATCAGCCCCAGCATTTT. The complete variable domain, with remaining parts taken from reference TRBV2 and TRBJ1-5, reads EPEVTQTPSHQVTQMGQEVILRCVPISNHLYFYWYRQILGQKVEFLVSFYNNEISEKSEIFDDQFSVERPDGSNFTLKIRSTKLEDSAMYFCASSGSRGDQPQHFGDGTRLSIL.

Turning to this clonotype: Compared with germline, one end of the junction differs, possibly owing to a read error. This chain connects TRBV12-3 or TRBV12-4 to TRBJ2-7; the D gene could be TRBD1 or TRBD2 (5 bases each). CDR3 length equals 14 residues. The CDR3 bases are TGTGCCGGCAGACTTGACTGGGGGTCCTACGAGCAGTACTTC. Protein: CAGRLDWGSYEQYF.

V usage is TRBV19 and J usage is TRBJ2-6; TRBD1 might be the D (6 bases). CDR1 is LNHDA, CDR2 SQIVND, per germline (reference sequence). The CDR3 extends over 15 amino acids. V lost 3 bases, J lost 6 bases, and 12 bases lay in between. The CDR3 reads CASSMYSGEANVLTF. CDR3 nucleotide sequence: TGTGCCAGTAGTATGTACTCAGGGGAGGCCAACGTCCTGACTTTC.

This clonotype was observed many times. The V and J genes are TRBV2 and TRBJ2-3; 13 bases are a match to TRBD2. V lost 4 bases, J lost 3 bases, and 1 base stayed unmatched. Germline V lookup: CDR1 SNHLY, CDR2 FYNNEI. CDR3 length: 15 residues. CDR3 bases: TGTGCCAGCAGTGTGACTAGCGGGGGGACAGATACGCAGTATTTT. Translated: CASSVTSGGTDTQYF.

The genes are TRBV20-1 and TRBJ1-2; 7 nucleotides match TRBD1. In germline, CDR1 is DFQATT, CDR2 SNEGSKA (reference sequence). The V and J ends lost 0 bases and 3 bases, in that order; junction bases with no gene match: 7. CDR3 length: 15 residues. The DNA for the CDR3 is TGCAGTGCTAGAGATGAAAAGGGGGCGGACTATGGCTACACCTTC. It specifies CSARDEKGADYGYTF.

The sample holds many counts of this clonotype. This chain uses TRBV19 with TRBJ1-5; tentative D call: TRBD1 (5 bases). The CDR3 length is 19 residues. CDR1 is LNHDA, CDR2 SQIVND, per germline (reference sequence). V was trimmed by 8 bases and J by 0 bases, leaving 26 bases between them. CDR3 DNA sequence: TGTGCCAGTTCCACATCTCTGGGGAGGGGCCGAGATAGCAATCAGCCCCAGCATTTT. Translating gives CASSTSLGRGRDSNQPQHF.

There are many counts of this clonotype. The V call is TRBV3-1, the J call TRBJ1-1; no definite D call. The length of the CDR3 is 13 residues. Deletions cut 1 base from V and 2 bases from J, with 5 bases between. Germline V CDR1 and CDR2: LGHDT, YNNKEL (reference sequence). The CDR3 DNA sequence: TGTGCCAGCAGCCAAGTCGAAAACACTGAAGCTTTCTTT. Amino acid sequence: CASSQVENTEAFF.

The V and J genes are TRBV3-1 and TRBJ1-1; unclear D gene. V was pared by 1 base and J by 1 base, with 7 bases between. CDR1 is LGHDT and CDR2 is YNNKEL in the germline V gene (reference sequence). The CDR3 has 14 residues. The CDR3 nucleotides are TGTGCCAGCAGCCAAGGATCAGAGAACACTGAAGCTTTCTTT. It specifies CASSQGSENTEAFF.

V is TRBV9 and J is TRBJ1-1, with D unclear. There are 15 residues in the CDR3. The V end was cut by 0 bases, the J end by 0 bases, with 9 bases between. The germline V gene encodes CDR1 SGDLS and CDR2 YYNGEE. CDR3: CASSVEPLMNTEAFF. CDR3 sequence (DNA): TGTGCCAGCAGCGTAGAACCGCTAATGAACACTGAAGCTTTCTTT. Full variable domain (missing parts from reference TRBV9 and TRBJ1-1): DSGVTQTPKHLITATGQRVTLRCSPRSGDLSVYWYQQSLDQGLQFLIQYYNGEERAKGNILERFSAQQFPDLHSELNLSSLELGDSALYFCASSVEPLMNTEAFFGQGTRLTVV.

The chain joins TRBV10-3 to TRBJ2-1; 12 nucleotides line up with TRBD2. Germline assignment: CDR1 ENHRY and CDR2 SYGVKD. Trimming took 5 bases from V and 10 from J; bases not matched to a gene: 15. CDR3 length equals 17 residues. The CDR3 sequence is CAISPHPELAGGGEQFF. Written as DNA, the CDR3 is TGTGCCATCAGTCCGCATCCGGAACTAGCGGGGGGCGGGGAGCAGTTCTTC.

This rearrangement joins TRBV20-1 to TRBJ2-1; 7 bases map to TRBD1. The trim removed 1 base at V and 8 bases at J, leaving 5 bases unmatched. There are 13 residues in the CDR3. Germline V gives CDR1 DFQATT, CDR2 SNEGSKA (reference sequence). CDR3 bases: TGCAGTGCTAGAGGGAACAGGGGCGATGAGCAGTTCTTC. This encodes CSARGNRGDEQFF.

CDR3 DNA sequence: TGTGCCAACGGGGTACGGTACGAGCAGTACTTC. Translated: CANGVRYEQYF. This chain connects TRBV2 to TRBJ2-7; possible D gene TRBD2, 5 bases. The CDR3 spans 11 residues. CDR1 is SNHLY, CDR2 FYNNEI, per germline. The V and J ends lost 10 bases and 4 bases respectively, with 11 bases between them.

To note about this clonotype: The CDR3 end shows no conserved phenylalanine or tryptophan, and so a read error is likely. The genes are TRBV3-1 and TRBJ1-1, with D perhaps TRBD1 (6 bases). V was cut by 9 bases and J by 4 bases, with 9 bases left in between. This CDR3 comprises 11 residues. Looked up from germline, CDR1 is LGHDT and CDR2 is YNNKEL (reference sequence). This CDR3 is CASTGSTEAFL. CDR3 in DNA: TGTGCCAGTACAGGGAGCACTGAAGCTTTCCTT.

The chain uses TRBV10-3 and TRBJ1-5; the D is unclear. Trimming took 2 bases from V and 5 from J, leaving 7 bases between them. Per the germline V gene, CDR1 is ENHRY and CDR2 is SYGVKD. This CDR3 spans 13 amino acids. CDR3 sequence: CAISETKDQPQHF. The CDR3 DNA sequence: TGTGCCATCAGTGAGACCAAGGATCAGCCCCAGCATTTT.

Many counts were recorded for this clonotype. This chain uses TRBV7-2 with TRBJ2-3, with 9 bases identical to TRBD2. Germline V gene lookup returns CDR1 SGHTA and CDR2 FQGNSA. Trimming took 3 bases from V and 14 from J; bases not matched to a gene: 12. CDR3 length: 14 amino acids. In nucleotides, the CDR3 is TGTGCCAGCAGCTTGGTGGGAGCGGGGGGTGCCCTGTATTTT. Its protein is CASSLVGAGGALYF.

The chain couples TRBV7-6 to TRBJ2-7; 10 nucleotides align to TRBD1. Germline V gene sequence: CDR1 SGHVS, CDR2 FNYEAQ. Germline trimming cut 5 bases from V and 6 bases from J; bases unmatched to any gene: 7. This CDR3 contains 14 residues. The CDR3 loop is CASSQTGGMGEQYF. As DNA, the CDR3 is TGTGCCAGCAGCCAGACAGGGGGCATGGGCGAGCAGTACTTC.

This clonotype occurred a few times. The CDR3 DNA reads TGTGCCAGCAGCCGAGTAACCCTCCCAAGGGGGTATGGCTACACCTTC. This gives the protein CASSRVTLPRGYGYTF. The V and J genes are TRBV3-1 and TRBJ1-2; D might be TRBD1 (6 bases). Trimming removed 4 bases at V and 5 bases at J, with 20 bases between. The CDR3 covers 16 residues. Germline loops: CDR1 LGHDT, CDR2 YNNKEL (reference sequence).

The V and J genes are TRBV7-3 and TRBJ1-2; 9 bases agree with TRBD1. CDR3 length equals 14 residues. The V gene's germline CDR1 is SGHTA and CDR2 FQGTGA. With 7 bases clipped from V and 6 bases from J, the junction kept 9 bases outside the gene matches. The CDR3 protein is CASTPGTGQHGYTF. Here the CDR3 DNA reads TGTGCCAGCACCCCCGGGACAGGGCAGCATGGCTACACCTTC.